Listed below are T cell receptor beta chains from one sample, sequenced in a study of vaccination effects on CD4 cells after COVID-19. Using immunoSEQ multiplex PCR, the repertoire was profiled, and TCRdb retains in-frame clones only, with some absent. In the table there are tens of thousands of clones, 72% of which are singletons. Their antigens remain unidentified. The source material was CD4+ T cells from PBMCs cultured with HCoV-229E spike peptides, sampled after COVID-19 vaccination. The receptors shown here come from a human donor who received a COVID-19 vaccine. CDR3s include the opening cysteine and the closing phenylalanine or tryptophan. The D gene is left open where the match is weak. Clone size is given for some rows only: seen once, a few or many times, or a class if the clone is expanded.

V gene	J gene	D gene	clone size	CDR3 DNA	CDR3 protein
TRBV2	TRBJ1-1	-	-	TGTGCCAGCAGTGACGAACAGTGGAACACTGAAGCTTTCTTT	CASSDEQWNTEAFF
TRBV4-2	TRBJ1-3	TRBD1	-	TGTGCCAGCAGCGGGACAGGGTCGGGAAACACCATATATTTT	CASSGTGSGNTIYF
TRBV27	TRBJ1-1	-	-	TGTGCCAGCGGATTTGGGGACACTGAAGCTTTCTTT	CASGFGDTEAFF
TRBV11-2	TRBJ1-1	TRBD1	once	TGTGCCAGCAGCTTAGGGGGATTAAGGGACAGGGACGCTGAAGCTTTCTTT	CASSLGGLRDRDAEAFF
TRBV3-1/TRBV3-2	TRBJ2-1	TRBD2	-	TGTGCCAGCAGCCAAGGGGGGGGAGGCAATGAGCAGTTCTTC	CASSQGGGGNEQFF
TRBV5-8	TRBJ1-1	TRBD1	once	TGTGCCAGCAGCTTCGAATTTGGGACAGCAAACACTGAAGCTTTCTTT	CASSFEFGTANTEAFF
TRBV7-6	TRBJ2-7	TRBD1	-	TGTGCCAGCAGCCAGCCCGGAGCACAGGGGGCCTACGAGCAGTACTTC	CASSQPGAQGAYEQYF
TRBV7-2	TRBJ1-2	TRBD1	-	TGTGCCAGCAGCTTAGTTCAGGGACAGTTAGGCTACACCTTC	CASSLVQGQLGYTF
TRBV3-1/TRBV3-2	TRBJ2-7	TRBD2	-	TGTGCCAGCAGCCTCGGACTAGCGGGAGCCTACGAGCAGTACTTC	CASSLGLAGAYEQYF
TRBV5-4	TRBJ1-3	-	few	TGTGCCAGCAGCTTGGCGGGTGGGGGATCTGGAAACACCATATATTTT	CASSLAGGGSGNTIYF
TRBV6-5	TRBJ2-5	-	-	TGTGCCAGCAGTTACCGGATGCAAGAGACCCAGTACTTC	CASSYRMQETQYF
TRBV14	TRBJ2-3	TRBD2	once	TGTGCCAGCAGCCAAGATAGAGGACTAGCGGGGTTTCGGGGCACAGATACGCAGTATTTT	CASSQDRGLAGFRGTDTQYF
TRBV18	TRBJ2-7	-	-	TGTGCCAGCTCAGTCACAACGGTTGGGAAAGGGGGCTCCTACGAGCAGTACTTC	CASSVTTVGKGGSYEQYF
TRBV18	TRBJ1-1	-	-	TGTGCCAGCTCACCACTAGGGAACACTGAAGCTTTCTTT	CASSPLGNTEAFF
TRBV18	TRBJ2-3	TRBD2	few	TGTGCCAGCTCACCGACTGGCGGGAGCCCAGATACGCAGTATTTT	CASSPTGGSPDTQYF
TRBV6-2/TRBV6-3	TRBJ2-2	TRBD2	-	TGTGCCAGCAGTGTTATCCCGGGAGGAGGGACCGGGGAGCTGTTTTTT	CASSVIPGGGTGELFF
TRBV6-5	TRBJ2-5	-	-	TGTGCCAGCAGCCTAAGGGGGATGGAGACCCAGTACTTC	CASSLRGMETQYF
TRBV10-3	TRBJ2-3	-	-	TGTGCCATCAGTGGCCAGCGGGGCACAGATACGCAGTATTTT	CAISGQRGTDTQYF